The 10 T cell receptor beta chains below all came from one sample that was sequenced in a study of T cells in localized non-small cell lung cancer. Method: immunoSEQ multiplex PCR; TCRdb's copy keeps in-frame clones and lacks some. This table has fewer than 100,000 clones, 75% to 85% appearing once. Source: peripheral blood, taken before any cancer treatment. The source is a female donor of 60 years or more with stage I lung adenocarcinoma.

V gene TRBV7-8 combines with J gene TRBJ1-2, with D possibly being TRBD1 (5 bases). The germline V gene has CDR1 SGHVS and CDR2 FQNEAQ. V lost 10 bases and J lost 1, with 16 bases in between. This CDR3 region has 14 residues. CDR3 DNA sequence: TGTGCCACCGAACCTGCAGGGTTTAACTATGGCTACACCTTC. Translated, it gives CATEPAGFNYGYTF.

Many counts were recorded for this clone. The rearrangement joins TRBV11-3 to TRBJ2-2, with unresolved D. This CDR3 is 11 amino acids long. Germline V gene lookup returns CDR1 SGHNT and CDR2 YENEEA. V lost 4 bases to trimming and J lost 5 bases, with 2 bases between them. The CDR3 loop reads CASSYTGELFF. For the CDR3, the DNA is TGTGCCAGCAGCTATACCGGGGAGCTGTTTTTT.

The chain combines TRBV19 with TRBJ1-2; possibly TRBD1 for D (5 bases). CDR3 length: 13 amino acids. Trimming took 4 bases from V and 4 from J, leaving 10 bases between them. Germline CDR1 and CDR2: LNHDA and SQIVND (reference sequence). CDR3 sequence reads: CASSNGAGYGYTF. CDR3 coding DNA: TGTGCCAGTAGTAACGGGGCGGGCTATGGCTACACCTTC.

The chain employs TRBV6-5 and TRBJ1-1; no clear D gene. The V gene lost 8 bases and the J gene lost 0 bases, with 7 bases spanning the gap. The CDR3 runs to 12 residues. Germline CDR1 reads MNHEY; CDR2 reads SVGAGI. The CDR3 sequence is CASFSVNTEAFF. The CDR3 bases are TGTGCCAGCTTTTCGGTGAACACTGAAGCTTTCTTT.

In its sample, this clone was seen once. The chain recombines TRBV19 with TRBJ2-3; TRBD1 aligns across 8 bases. CDR3 size: 15 residues. With V trimmed by 7 bases and J by 2 bases, 8 bases remained unmatched. From germline, CDR1 is LNHDA and CDR2 SQIVND (reference sequence). CDR3 coding DNA: TGTGCCAGTACCCCAGGACAGGGATTCACAGATACGCAGTATTTT. Protein product: CASTPGQGFTDTQYF.

This clone occurred a few times. The chain joins TRBV7-2 to TRBJ2-3; 8 nucleotides agree with TRBD1. Per germline, CDR1 SGHTA and CDR2 FQGNSA. The CDR3 covers 17 residues. V shed 5 bases, J shed 6 bases, and the junction held 16 bases outside the gene matches. As DNA, the CDR3 is TGTGCCAGCAGCGACCGGGGACAGGTCAGGGACTCGGATACGCAGTATTTT. Protein product: CASSDRGQVRDSDTQYF.

CDR3 amino acids: CASSHALGVKETQYF. The CDR3 DNA sequence: TGTGCCAGCAGCCACGCGTTGGGGGTAAAAGAGACCCAGTACTTC. The chain has TRBV11-2 and TRBJ2-5, with D possibly called TRBD1 or TRBD2 (5 bases each). CDR1 is SGHAT and CDR2 is FQNNGV in the germline V gene. V was shortened by 5 bases and J by 3 bases, with 16 bases between the two germline ends. The CDR3 has 15 residues.

V usage is TRBV5-6 and J usage is TRBJ1-1; D remains ambiguous. The V and J ends lost 0 bases and 0 bases respectively, with 9 bases between them. This CDR3 spans 15 amino acids. Germline V gene lookup returns CDR1 SGHDT and CDR2 YYEEEE. The chain's CDR3 is CASSLVAWLNTEAFF. CDR3 coding DNA: TGTGCCAGCAGCTTGGTAGCCTGGTTGAACACTGAAGCTTTCTTT.

The gene calls are TRBV4-3 and TRBJ2-6; D is uncertain. This CDR3 has 17 amino acids. V lost 1 base and J lost 0, with 10 bases in between. Germline V CDR1 and CDR2: LGHNA, YSLEER. In DNA, the CDR3 is TGCGCCAGCAGCCAAGGAGGCTCCTCCTCTGGGGCCAACGTCCTGACTTTC. It yields the protein CASSQGGSSSGANVLTF.

The chain is built from TRBV5-6 and TRBJ2-3; D possibly uses TRBD1 or TRBD2 (5 bases each). Per the germline V gene, CDR1 is SGHDT and CDR2 is YYEEEE. V gave up 0 bases and J gave up 1 base, with 9 bases separating them. The CDR3 spans 15 residues. The chain's CDR3 is CASSLARGGTDTQYF. The CDR3 DNA is TGTGCCAGCAGCTTGGCCCGAGGGGGCACAGATACGCAGTATTTT.